This is a list of T cell receptor beta chains from one sample in a study of T cell responses to AZD1222 COVID-19 vaccine. The table came from immunoSEQ multiplex PCR; TCRdb's copy has only in-frame clones and leaves some out. Among about 86,000 clones listed, roughly 88% were seen once. Sequencing was performed on peripheral blood, taken on day 0 of AZD1222 vaccination. These receptor sequences come from an adult in good health. Both conserved end residues are part of each CDR3. Fields, in order: J gene, clone size, V gene, D gene, CDR3 DNA, CDR3 protein. A D gene is named only where the DNA matches it firmly. Clone size, where shown, is once, few, many, or a class for clones that have expanded.

>TRBJ1-5|-|TRBV28|-
TGTGCCAGCAGTTTATTGGGTCGTAGCAATCAGCCCCAGCATTTT
CASSLLGRSNQPQHF
>TRBJ2-3|-|TRBV2|-
TGTGCCAGCAGTGAAGAGCGGGTTTCCACAGATACGCAGTATTTT
CASSEERVSTDTQYF
>TRBJ1-1|few|TRBV28|TRBD1
TGTGCCAGCAGTTCCTGGACAGGGCGCGCTGAAGCTTTCTTT
CASSSWTGRAEAFF
>TRBJ1-2|-|TRBV14|-
TGTGCCAGCAGCCAAGCACCGATCTATGGCTACACCTTC
CASSQAPIYGYTF
>TRBJ2-1|-|TRBV18|TRBD2
TGTGCCAGCTCACTAACGGGAGGGTCCTACAATGAGCAGTTCTTC
CASSLTGGSYNEQFF
>TRBJ1-1|many|TRBV7-8|TRBD1
TGTGCCAGCAGCCGACAGGGGAACACTGAAGCTTTCTTT
CASSRQGNTEAFF
>TRBJ2-1|-|TRBV4-2|TRBD2
TGTGCCAGCAGCCCGGGTTTCCGAGCGGGAGAGGGCAATGAGCAGTTCTTC
CASSPGFRAGEGNEQFF
>TRBJ2-7|few|TRBV28|-
TGTGCCAGTATCAGGGGTGGGTTTCACGAGCAGTACTTC
CASIRGGFHEQYF
>TRBJ2-2|-|TRBV19|-
TGTGCCAGTAGTACACGGAACACCGGGGAGCTGTTTTTT
CASSTRNTGELFF
>TRBJ2-7|-|TRBV5-8|-
TGTGCCAGCAGCCCTGCGGACTGGGGAGACGGCTCCTACGAGCAGTACTTC
CASSPADWGDGSYEQYF
>TRBJ2-1|-|TRBV19|-
TGTGCCAGTAGGGGTCAATACAATGAGCAGTTCTTC
CASRGQYNEQFF
>TRBJ2-3|once|TRBV9|-
TGTGCCAGCACCCCCCAAGGAGGGAGCGGCACAGATACGCAGTATTTT
CASTPQGGSGTDTQYF
>TRBJ2-1|-|TRBV28|-
TGTGCCAGCACTGGGGGAGCCCGAAGCTCCTACAATGAGCAGTTCTTC
CASTGGARSSYNEQFF
>TRBJ1-2|-|TRBV2|TRBD1
TGTGCCAGCAGCCCTCCGGCGGGACAGAGGTATGGCTACACCTTC
CASSPPAGQRYGYTF
>TRBJ1-2|few|TRBV3-1/TRBV3-2|-
TGTGCCAGCAGCCAAAGGGGCACCTATGGCTACACCTTC
CASSQRGTYGYTF
>TRBJ1-1|-|TRBV19|TRBD1
TGTGCCAGTAGGACCGGGACAGGGGGCATCTTGAACACTGAAGCTTTCTTT
CASRTGTGGILNTEAFF
>TRBJ1-2|-|TRBV6-5|-
TGTGCCAGCAGTTACGGGGGCCCCAGGGGCTACACCTTC
CASSYGGPRGYTF
>TRBJ1-2|-|TRBV2|TRBD1
TGTGCCAGCAGTGAAGCTGAGGGGGCGGTCGATGGCTACACCTTC
CASSEAEGAVDGYTF
>TRBJ1-3|-|TRBV25-1|-
TGTGCCAGCAAGAAGTCGAGCTCTGGAAACACCATATATTTT
CASKKSSSGNTIYF
>TRBJ2-1|-|TRBV27|-
TGTGCCAGCAGAAAAAGTTACAATGAGCAGTTCTTC
CASRKSYNEQFF
>TRBJ1-5|-|TRBV28|-
TGTGCCAGCAGTTTATTGCATCAGCCCCAGCATTTT
CASSLLHQPQHF
>TRBJ2-3|-|TRBV9|TRBD2
TGTGCCAGCAGCACTGGGACTAGCGGGATTGCAGATACGCAGTATTTT
CASSTGTSGIADTQYF